This entry lists 13 T cell receptor beta chains sequenced from one sample in a study of T cells in women clearing cervical HPV infection. Assay: immunoSEQ multiplex PCR; the TCRdb copy retains only in-frame clones and omits some. This sample's table reports some 43,000 clones. Input material: blood buffy coat. These receptors were collected from a woman aged 18 to 75 with a cervical HPV16 infection that either progressed to CIN3+ or cleared (not recorded which).

Remarks on this clone: From the germline J gene comes the end of the CDR3, since the read stops 3 residues before it. V gene TRBV20-1 combines with J gene TRBJ2-2, with 12 bases that match TRBD2. The CDR3 has 17 amino acids. Looked up from germline, CDR1 is DFQATT and CDR2 is SNEGSKA (reference sequence). Unmatched junction bases numbered 10, after V lost 6 bases and J lost 2 bases. The CDR3 sequence: CSADGGLAGGNTGELFF. The covered CDR3 bases are TGCAGTGCCGACGGGGGACTAGCGGGCGGAAACACCGGGGAG.

About this clone: The DNA ends 3 residues before the CDR3 does, and the rest of the CDR3 is filled in from the germline J gene. The genes are TRBV5-1 and TRBJ2-7; D is perhaps TRBD2 (5 bases). Trimming stripped 4 bases from V and 3 bases from J, with 17 bases between. The CDR3 runs to 15 residues. Germline V gene sequence: CDR1 SGHRS, CDR2 YFSETQ. CDR3 residues: CASSTTSGKGYEQYF. CDR3 DNA (partial): TGCGCCAGCAGCACCACCTCGGGGAAAGGCTACGAG.

A note on this clone: The CDR3 end falls 3 residues outside the read, so it is completed with the germline J gene. The sample has other DNA sequences that encode this CDR3 too. The chain recombines TRBV2 with TRBJ2-1, with 10 bases matching TRBD2. V shed 5 bases, J shed 8 bases, and the junction held 9 bases outside the gene matches. Germline V gives CDR1 SNHLY, CDR2 FYNNEI. CDR3 length: 15 residues. CDR3 region: CASSWKRGGMDEQFF. CDR3 DNA (partial): TGTGCCAGCAGTTGGAAGCGGGGGGGCATGGATGAG.

Note on this clone: The CDR3 end falls 3 residues outside the read, so it is completed with the germline J gene. The rearrangement uses TRBV19 and TRBJ1-2, with D possibly being TRBD1 (5 bases). Germline-derived CDR1 and CDR2 are LNHDA and SQIVND (reference sequence). The CDR3 loop spans 14 amino acids. This CDR3 is CASSVRGEVAIYTF. The CDR3 bases that were read are TGTGCCAGTAGTGTGCGGGGGGAAGTGGCCATC.

In regard to this clone: Read coverage stops 3 residues before the CDR3 terminus; the germline J gene supplies the remainder. This rearrangement joins TRBV5-1 to TRBJ2-5; 8 bases map to TRBD1. This CDR3 region has 14 residues. Germline V CDR1 and CDR2: SGHRS, YFSETQ. Unmatched junction bases numbered 5, after V lost 4 bases and J lost 3 bases. Incomplete CDR3 DNA: TGCGCCAGCAGCATGGGGGGACAGGAAGAGACC. Protein sequence: CASSMGGQEET. The CDR3 in full is CASSMGGQEETQYF.

Comment on this clone: The CDR3 goes on 3 residues after the read ends, and that part is filled in from the germline J gene. V and J are TRBV11-2 and TRBJ1-2, with D uncertain. The CDR3 has 14 residues. The V gene's germline CDR1 is SGHAT and CDR2 FQNNGV. CDR3: CASSLERASYGYTF. The part of the CDR3 DNA that was read is TGTGCCAGCAGCTTAGAGCGCGCTTCTTACGGC.

A word on this clone: The read is 3 residues too short to cover the CDR3 end, so that end is filled in from the germline J gene. V usage is TRBV7-9 and J usage is TRBJ2-3; D may correspond to TRBD1 or TRBD2 (5 bases each). From germline, CDR1 is SEHNR and CDR2 FQNEAQ (reference sequence). The length of the CDR3 is 14 residues. The CDR3 region is CASSHDRFGETQYF. The DNA read from the CDR3 is TGTGCCAGCAGCCACGACAGATTTGGGGAGACG. The whole variable domain, remainder taken from reference TRBV7-9 and TRBJ2-3, is DTGVSQNPRHKITKRGQNVTFRCDPISEHNRLYWYRQTLGQGPEFLTYFQNEAQLEKSRLLSDRFSAERPKGSFSTLEIQRTEQGDSAMYLCASSHDRFGETQYFGPGTRLTVL.

Concerning this clone: The read ends 3 residues shy of where the CDR3 ends; the end is completed using the germline J gene. The chain combines TRBV7-2 with TRBJ2-7; 9 bases match TRBD2. The CDR3 is 13 residues long. J lost 4 bases, V lost 5 bases, and 3 bases had no gene match. CDR1 is SGHTA and CDR2 is FQGNSA in the germline V gene. The CDR3 loop reads CASSRTSAYEQYF. The covered CDR3 bases are TGTGCCAGCAGCAGGACTAGCGCGTACGAG.

In regard to this clone: The read finishes 3 residues shy of the CDR3 end, and the germline J gene is used to complete it. The V and J genes are TRBV6-7 and TRBJ2-7, with D maybe TRBD2 (5 bases). TRBV6-7 belongs to the ORF category, with a function that is uncertain. Trimming left V 1 base short and J 2 bases short, with 9 bases between. This CDR3 region has 14 residues. The DNA read from the CDR3 is TGTGCCAGCAGTTACTGTTACGGGGCCTACGAG. As protein: CASSYCYGAYE. The CDR3 in its entirety is CASSYCYGAYEQYF.

On this clone: The germline gene is not matched at one end of the junction; a read error may be the cause. The read terminates 3 residues before the CDR3 end, so the remaining end is supplied by the germline J gene. Other DNA sequences within the sample encode an identical CDR3. The rearrangement links TRBV7-8 to TRBJ1-3, with a possible D match to TRBD1 (5 bases). Per the germline V gene, CDR1 is SGHVS and CDR2 is FQNEAQ. This CDR3 is built from 14 residues. The CDR3 here is CASSLESGRNTIYF. Partial CDR3 DNA: TGTGCCAGCAGCTTAGAATCAGGGCGAAACACA.

For this clone: The read terminates 3 residues before the CDR3 end, so the remaining end is supplied by the germline J gene. J is TRBJ2-1 and V is TRBV6-1, with a tentative D call TRBD1 (6 bases). V lost 4 bases and J lost 3, with 7 bases in between. The CDR3 spans 13 residues. CDR1 is MNHNS, CDR2 SASEGT, per germline. The sequenced CDR3 bases are TGTGCCAGCAGTGGGACAGTCTACAATGAG. Translation gives CASSGTVYNE. Given in full, the CDR3 is CASSGTVYNEQFF.

As for this clone: The read gets to within 3 residues of the CDR3 end, and the germline J gene fills in the rest. The chain joins TRBV5-1 to TRBJ2-5, with 14 bases aligning to TRBD2. Trimming removed 4 bases from V and 1 base from J; junction bases left unmatched: 6. This CDR3 is 17 amino acids long. From germline, CDR1 is SGHRS and CDR2 YFSETQ. Partial CDR3 DNA: TGCGCCAGCAGCCTCAGACTAGCGGGGGGGAGCCAAGAGACC. Encoded protein: CASSLRLAGGSQET. The entire CDR3 sequence reads CASSLRLAGGSQETQYF.

On this clone: The read ends 3 residues before the CDR3 terminus; that terminus is restored from the germline J gene. This rearrangement joins TRBV4-1 to TRBJ1-3; tentative D call: TRBD1 (6 bases). This CDR3 region has 16 residues. Trimming took 0 bases from V and 2 from J, leaving 11 bases between them. Per germline, CDR1 MGHRA and CDR2 YSYEKL. CDR3 region: CASSQDRTVAGNTIYF. CDR3 bases read: TGCGCCAGCAGCCAAGATAGGACAGTTGCTGGAAACACC.